This T cell receptor beta chain was documented in a study of T cell responses to AZD1222 COVID-19 vaccine. This clone was recorded a few times. Only in-frame clones appear in the TCRdb table, and some are missing; sequencing was by immunoSEQ multiplex PCR. This repertoire shows fewer than 100,000 clones, roughly 87% found once; its top ten account for around 10%. Germline lookup yields CDR1 MGHDK and CDR2 SYGVNS. Trimming took 1 base from V and 2 from J; bases not matched to a gene: 10. CDR3 length equals 17 residues. This rearrangement joins TRBV25-1 to TRBJ2-7, with TRBD1 matching over 8 bases. Sequenced here: peripheral blood, sampled 28 days after the second AZD1222 dose. This clonotype was obtained from an adult who received the AZD1222 COVID-19 vaccine. The CDR3 DNA reads as TGTGCCAGCAGTGAATGGGCCCCGGGACAGGAACCCTACGAGCAGTACTTC. It specifies CASSEWAPGQEPYEQYF.